This T cell receptor (beta chain) comes out of a study of cytomegalovirus exposure and HLA in healthy donors. Each donor was healthy, and each was a bone marrow donor. Study-wide points: There was a cluster of highly shared sequence variants that was likely a sequencing artifact. For most TCR beta V segments, an earlier analysis put the productive rate at about 87% or about 30% of the time.

CDR1 and CDR2 from the germline V gene are MNHEY and SMNVEV (reference sequence). There are 15 residues in the CDR3. Trimming took 6 bases from V and 3 from J, leaving 17 bases between them. On this clone: Its cognate antigen is unknown.

Amplification used 60 Vbeta primers and 13 Jbeta primers. In the study's own analysis: There were about 88 million unique TCR beta chains by a later count, and approximately 11 million of them were shared. Sequencing was performed with immunoSEQ multiplex PCR; in TCRdb, only in-frame clones are kept and a portion is missing. V and J calls and clone size are copied from that table; D and trimming were computed from the DNA. This table has 85,000 to 130,000 clones, more than 75% appearing once. V gene TRBV27 combines with J gene TRBJ1-2; D is perhaps TRBD1 (5 bases). The sequenced material came from PBMCs. The receptor was derived from a woman aged 45-60 years in good health and CMV-seropositive. The CDR3 region is CASSPRPDRDYGYTF. The DNA for the CDR3 is TGTGCCAGCAGCCCCAGACCAGACAGAGACTATGGCTACACCTTC.